Listed here are 2 T cell receptor beta chains from one sample, sequenced in a study of shared clonotypes between healthy human individuals (dated by TCRdb to between 2020 and 2021). Library generation was performed with the immunoSEQ multiplex PCR assay. TCRdb's version of the immuneACCESS table is confined to in-frame rearrangements and falls short of the full clone set. An unresolved V gene accounts for under half of the shortfall where checked; the remainder is of unknown origin. The sample data list 1.4 million to 1.5 million clones, and 95% to 97% of these were observed just once. The top ten clones comprise approximately 1.2% of the sample. The sequencing input was naive CD4+ T cells sorted from blood. The intended sense of this specimen's cell subset or site label: CD45RA+ positively selected. The source of these receptors is a man aged 25 to 40 in good health.

This clone appeared a single time. The chain couples TRBV7-8 to TRBJ2-3; D not certain. The CDR3 loop spans 15 amino acids. The germline CDR1 and CDR2 sequences are SGHVS and FQNEAQ. Trimming stripped 1 base from V and 6 bases from J, with 14 bases between. CDR3 coding DNA: TGTGCCAGCAGCTTAGGGCTGATGCAGGTGGATACGCAGTATTTT. Protein: CASSLGLMQVDTQYF.

This clone was observed once. V is TRBV7-2 and J is TRBJ1-3; 8 bases line up with TRBD1. The CDR3 runs 17 residues. Germline V gene sequence: CDR1 SGHTA, CDR2 FQGNSA. The V gene end was trimmed by 7 bases and the J gene end by 4 bases; junction bases not matched to a gene: 15. CDR3 sequence: CASTRILGQGFGNTIYF. The CDR3 region has the DNA TGTGCCAGCACCCGAATCCTAGGACAGGGCTTCGGAAACACCATATATTTT.